These T cell receptor beta chains were read from a single sample in a study of OX40 agonist ivuxolimab in advanced cancers. Using immunoSEQ multiplex PCR, the repertoire was profiled, and TCRdb retains in-frame clones only, with some absent. In the table there are some 70,000 clones, approximately 86% of which are singletons. The source material was CD4+ or CD8+ T cells sorted from blood, sampled in a trial of the OX40 agonist ivuxolimab. Receptors were obtained from an adult with an advanced solid tumor such as melanoma, head and neck, liver or kidney cancer. The CDR3 runs from the conserved cysteine through the conserved F or W. A D gene is named only where the DNA matches it firmly. Some rows mark clone size as missing; the rest say once, few, many or name a class of expanded clone.

size	J	D	V	CDR3	DNA
-	TRBJ2-7	-	TRBV25-1	CASSVSRGSYEQYF	TGTGCCAGCAGTGTATCCAGAGGGAGTTACGAGCAGTACTTC
-	TRBJ1-4	TRBD1	TRBV2	CASSPKGAFNEKLFF	TGTGCCAGCAGTCCGAAGGGGGCTTTCAATGAAAAACTGTTTTTT
-	TRBJ2-2	-	TRBV4-1	CASSQMGVDTGELFF	TGCGCCAGCAGCCAAATGGGGGTAGATACCGGGGAGCTGTTTTTT
many	TRBJ1-2	-	TRBV7-8	CASSLARNYGYTF	TGTGCCAGCAGCTTAGCCCGGAACTATGGCTACACCTTC
-	TRBJ2-7	-	TRBV27	CASSLSRTPYEQYF	TGTGCCAGCAGTTTATCCCGTACCCCCTACGAGCAGTACTTC
once	TRBJ1-3	-	TRBV30	CAWSGQLGNTIYF	TGTGCCTGGAGTGGACAGCTGGGAAACACCATATATTTT
-	TRBJ1-3	-	TRBV11-2	CASSLVPGRPSGNTIYF	TGTGCCAGCAGCTTAGTCCCGGGCCGGCCCTCTGGAAACACCATATATTTT
once	TRBJ1-1	-	TRBV15	CATSRAWGGDNTEAFF	TGTGCCACCAGCAGAGCCTGGGGGGGGGATAACACTGAAGCTTTCTTT
few	TRBJ1-1	-	TRBV28	CASSPRSTEAFF	TGTGCCAGCTCCCCCAGAAGCACTGAAGCTTTCTTT
few	TRBJ2-7	-	TRBV18	CASSSDVNEQYF	TGTGCCAGCTCATCGGACGTGAACGAGCAGTACTTC
few	TRBJ1-5	-	TRBV7-9	CASSGGGGGQPQHF	TGTGCCAGCAGCGGAGGCGGGGGAGGTCAGCCCCAGCATTTT
-	TRBJ1-1	TRBD1	TRBV2	CASSLTGGNTEAFF	TGTGCCAGCAGTTTAACAGGGGGGAACACTGAAGCTTTCTTT
-	TRBJ1-6	TRBD1	TRBV5-1	CASSTGTDNSPLHF	TGCGCCAGCAGCACGGGGACAGATAATTCACCCCTCCACTTT
-	TRBJ2-1	TRBD2	TRBV27	CASSLGTSGRKGYNEQFF	TGTGCCAGCAGTCTAGGGACTAGCGGGAGAAAGGGATACAATGAGCAGTTCTTC
-	TRBJ2-1	TRBD1	TRBV7-2	CASRNPGDRVHNEQFF	TGTGCCAGCAGGAACCCCGGGGACAGGGTCCACAATGAGCAGTTCTTC
-	TRBJ2-7	TRBD2	TRBV14	CASSRQLAGRRYEQYF	TGTGCCAGCAGCCGACAACTAGCGGGACGACGCTACGAGCAGTACTTC
-	TRBJ1-2	TRBD1	TRBV6-1	CASSVDRGRNGYTF	TGTGCCAGCAGTGTAGACAGGGGGCGAAACGGCTACACCTTC